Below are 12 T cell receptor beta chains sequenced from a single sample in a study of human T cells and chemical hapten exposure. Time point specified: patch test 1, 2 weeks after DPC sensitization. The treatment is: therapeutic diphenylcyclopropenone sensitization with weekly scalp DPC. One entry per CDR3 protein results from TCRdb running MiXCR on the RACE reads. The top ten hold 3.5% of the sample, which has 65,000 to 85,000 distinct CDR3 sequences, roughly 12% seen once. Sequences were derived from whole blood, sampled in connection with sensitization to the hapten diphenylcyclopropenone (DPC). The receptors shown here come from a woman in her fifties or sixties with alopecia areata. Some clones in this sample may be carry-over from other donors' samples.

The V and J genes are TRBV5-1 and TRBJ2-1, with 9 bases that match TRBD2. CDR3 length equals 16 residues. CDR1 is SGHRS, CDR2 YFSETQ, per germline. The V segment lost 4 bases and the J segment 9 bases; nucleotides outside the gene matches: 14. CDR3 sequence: CASSPPGAGGLVEQFF. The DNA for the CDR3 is TGCGCCAGCAGCCCCCCCGGGGCGGGGGGGCTGGTTGAGCAGTTCTTC.

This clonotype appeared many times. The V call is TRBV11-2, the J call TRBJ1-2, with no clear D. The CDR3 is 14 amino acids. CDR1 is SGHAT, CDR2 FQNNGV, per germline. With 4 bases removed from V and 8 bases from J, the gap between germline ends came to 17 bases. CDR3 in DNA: TGTGCCAGCAGCTCCCCCCGCGGACGCACAGGCTACACCTTC. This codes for CASSSPRGRTGYTF.

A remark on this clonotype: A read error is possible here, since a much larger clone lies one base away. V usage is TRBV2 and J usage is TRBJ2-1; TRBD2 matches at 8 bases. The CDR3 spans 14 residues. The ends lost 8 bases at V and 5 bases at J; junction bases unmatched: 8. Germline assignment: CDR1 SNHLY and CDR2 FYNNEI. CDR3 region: CASVTGGVNNEQFF. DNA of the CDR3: TGTGCCAGCGTTACGGGGGGGGTCAACAATGAGCAGTTCTTC.

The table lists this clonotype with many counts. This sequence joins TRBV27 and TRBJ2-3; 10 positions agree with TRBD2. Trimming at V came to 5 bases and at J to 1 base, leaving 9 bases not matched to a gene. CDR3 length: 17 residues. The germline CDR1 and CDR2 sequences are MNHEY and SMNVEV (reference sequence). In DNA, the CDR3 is TGTGCCAGCAGTGCCTACCCCCTAGCGGGGGGCACAGATACGCAGTATTTT. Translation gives CASSAYPLAGGTDTQYF.

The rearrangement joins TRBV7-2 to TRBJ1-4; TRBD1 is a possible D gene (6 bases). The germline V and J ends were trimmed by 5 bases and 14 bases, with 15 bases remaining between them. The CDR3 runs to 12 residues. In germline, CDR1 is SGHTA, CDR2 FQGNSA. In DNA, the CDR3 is TGTGCCAGCAGCGAAGGGGGTAGCAGCCTGTTTTTT. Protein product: CASSEGGSSLFF.

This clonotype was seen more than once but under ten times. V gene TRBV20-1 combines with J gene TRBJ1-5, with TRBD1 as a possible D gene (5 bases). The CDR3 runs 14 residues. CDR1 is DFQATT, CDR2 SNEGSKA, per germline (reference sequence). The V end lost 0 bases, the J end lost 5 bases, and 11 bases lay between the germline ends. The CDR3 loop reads CSARDDSGHQPQHF. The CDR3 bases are TGCAGTGCTAGAGATGACAGCGGACATCAGCCCCAGCATTTT.

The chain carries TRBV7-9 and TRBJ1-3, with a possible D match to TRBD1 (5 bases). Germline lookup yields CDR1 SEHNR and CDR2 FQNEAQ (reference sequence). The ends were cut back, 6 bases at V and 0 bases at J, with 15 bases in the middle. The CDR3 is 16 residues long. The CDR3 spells CASSFGLGTSGNTIYF. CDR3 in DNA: TGTGCCAGCAGTTTCGGACTAGGGACCTCTGGAAACACCATATATTTT.

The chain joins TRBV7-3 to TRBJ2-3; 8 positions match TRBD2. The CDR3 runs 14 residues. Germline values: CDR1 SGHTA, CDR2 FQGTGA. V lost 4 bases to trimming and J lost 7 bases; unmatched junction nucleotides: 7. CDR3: CASSSGLAPNTQYF. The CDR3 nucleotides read TGTGCCAGCAGCTCCGGACTAGCCCCAAATACGCAGTATTTT. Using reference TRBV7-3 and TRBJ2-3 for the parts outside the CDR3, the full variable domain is GAGVSQTPSNKVTEKGKYVELRCDPISGHTALYWYRQSLGQGPEFLIYFQGTGAADDSGLPNDRFFAVRPEGSVSTLKIQRTERGDSAVYLCASSSGLAPNTQYFGPGTRLTVL.

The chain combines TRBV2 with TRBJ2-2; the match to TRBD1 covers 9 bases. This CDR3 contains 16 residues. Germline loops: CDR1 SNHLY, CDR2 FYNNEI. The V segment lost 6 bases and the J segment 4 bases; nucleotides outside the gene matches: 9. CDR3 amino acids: CASRSLTGGGTGELFF. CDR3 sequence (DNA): TGTGCCAGCAGGAGCCTGACAGGGGGAGGCACCGGGGAGCTGTTTTTT.

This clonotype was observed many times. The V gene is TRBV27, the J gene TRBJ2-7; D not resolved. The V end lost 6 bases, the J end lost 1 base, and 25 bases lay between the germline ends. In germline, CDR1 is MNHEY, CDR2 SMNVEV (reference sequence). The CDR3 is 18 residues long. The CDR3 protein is CASSKLGVSPGPSYEQYF. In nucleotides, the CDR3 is TGTGCCAGCAGCAAGTTAGGTGTGAGCCCCGGACCGTCCTACGAGCAGTACTTC.

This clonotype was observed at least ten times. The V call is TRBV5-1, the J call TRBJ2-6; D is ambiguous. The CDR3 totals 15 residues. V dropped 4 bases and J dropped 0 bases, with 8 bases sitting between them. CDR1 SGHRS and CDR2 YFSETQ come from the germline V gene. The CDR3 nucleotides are TGCGCCAGCAGCGAGACTTACTCTGGGGCCAACGTCCTGACTTTC. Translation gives CASSETYSGANVLTF. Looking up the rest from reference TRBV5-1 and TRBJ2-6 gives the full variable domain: KAGVTQTPRYLIKTRGQQVTLSCSPISGHRSVSWYQQTPGQGLQFLFEYFSETQRNKGNFPGRFSGRQFSNSRSEMNVSTLELGDSALYLCASSETYSGANVLTFGAGSRLTVL.

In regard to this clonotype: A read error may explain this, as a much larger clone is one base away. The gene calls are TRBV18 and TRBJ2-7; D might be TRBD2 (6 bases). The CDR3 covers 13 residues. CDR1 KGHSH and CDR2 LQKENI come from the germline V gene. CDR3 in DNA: TGTGCCAGCCCACCACCGGGGGATTTTGAGCAGTACTTC. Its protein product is CASPPPGDFEQYF.